Detailed here is one T cell receptor beta chain. The antigen is not known. Looked up from germline, CDR1 is MNHEY and CDR2 is SMNVEV (reference sequence). This CDR3 has 14 residues. V lost 2 bases and J 1 base, leaving 7 bases between the germline ends. The data belong to a study of cytomegalovirus exposure and HLA in healthy donors. Overall study context: Prior work identified 120 million or so unique TCR beta sequences in some 200 million T cells.

Those who donated were healthy bone marrow donors. Study conclusions and caveats: Later, an analysis found that common viral pathogens appeared to be linked with several of the most significant clusters. Cytomegalovirus association was listed for approximately 150 TCR beta chains.

Use of 60 Vbeta and 13 Jbeta primers characterized the PCR. Clones were sequenced by immunoSEQ multiplex PCR, and TCRdb holds only the in-frame ones, with some missing. The repertoire has some 150,000 clones, roughly 80% of them found once; the top ten carry about 0.77%. The chain recombines TRBV27 with TRBJ2-3, with D uncertain. This receptor was taken from a woman aged 18-30 years in good health and CMV-seronegative. The sequenced sample consisted of PBMCs. The CDR3 DNA sequence: TGTGCCAGCAGTTTAAGTCGGGGCACAGATACGCAGTATTTT. As protein: CASSLSRGTDTQYF.